The entry that follows covers one TCR beta chain sequence. Its antigen is unidentified. The sample originates from a study of cytomegalovirus exposure and HLA in healthy donors. General study results and limits: Researchers counted over 150 TCR beta chains as cytomegalovirus-associated. The dataset shows that most TCR sequences were rare, while some public TCRs occurred in many donors.

Germline V gene sequence: CDR1 MRHNA, CDR2 SNTAGT. CDR3 length equals 17 residues. The V end was cut by 2 bases, the J end by 8 bases, with 19 bases between. The donors belonged to the approximately 120-subject validation cohort, separate from the roughly 710-subject first cohort. The data were produced by immunoSEQ multiplex PCR, yet TCRdb's version contains in-frame clones alone and is incomplete. Of 80,000 to 95,000 clones detected, approximately 96% appear once; the ten largest clones hold under 1.5%. Sequenced input: PBMCs. This TCR was sampled from a woman aged 18-29 years in good health and CMV-seronegative. This chain joins TRBV6-4 and TRBJ1-6; D may be TRBD1 (5 bases). CDR3 sequence reads: CASSDTARQGVYSPLHF. The CDR3 coding sequence is TGTGCCAGCAGTGACACTGCGAGGCAGGGCGTCTATTCACCCCTCCACTTT.